This T cell receptor beta chain came from a study of CD8 T cells in ankylosing spondylitis (dated by TCRdb to 2016 to 2017). Notes on the research overall: To find TCR variants linked to disease, the study profiled T cell receptor beta repertoires in ankylosing spondylitis patients and healthy donors. The whole study cohort included 95 to 130 healthy donors and 20 to 30 ankylosing spondylitis patients. Samples of peripheral blood were taken, and for ankylosing spondylitis patients, synovial fluid was collected as well. Study-wide conclusions, independent of this receptor: Some motif variants were previously reported in synovial fluid and blood of reactive arthritis patients, suggesting common disease-initiation mechanisms. According to the report, matched synovial fluid samples from ankylosing spondylitis patients were significantly enriched for the disease-linked clones. Blood from ankylosing spondylitis patients appeared to be characterized by a TCR beta motif made up of under 10 highly homologous amino acid variants. In peripheral blood, the disease-linked clones were found at relatively low frequencies and had a CD8+ phenotype.

These reads were obtained on an Illumina HiSeq 2500. Quantitative 5'-RACE with molecular barcodes was used to prepare TCR beta libraries. The authors' pipeline ran thus. To identify disease-linked TCR variants, a new computational method was used, one built on a probabilistic model of VDJ rearrangement. TCRdb itself trimmed the public reads at Q25 with fastp, ran MiXCR and retained productive beta chains. Rows are combined by CDR3 protein, so each entry shows the most common genes and DNA. None of the V and J calls come from the authors' own analysis; TCRdb made them. Counted in this sample were 350,000 or so distinct CDR3 sequences; roughly 14% of them appeared once. The top ten clones comprise around 0.99% of the sample. With regard to this clonotype: The antigen it recognizes is unknown. Base qualities were left out, and no much larger clone turns up one base away.

For CDR1 and CDR2, the germline V gene (reference sequence) lists DFQATT and SNEGSKA. Trimming accounts for 1 base at V and 3 bases at J, while the number of junction bases matched to no gene is 10. From cysteine to phenylalanine, the CDR3 is 17 amino acids long. Just the 51-base CDR3 DNA is kept, in frame starting at base 1. The rearrangement combines TRBV20-1 with TRBJ2-1, with 9 junctional bases fitting TRBD2. The sample comprised blood, either unsorted or a sorted T cell fraction (not recorded which). The origin of this receptor is a male donor with ankylosing spondylitis or in good health (not recorded which). The base sequence is TGCAGTGCTAGAGTGATGGGAGCGGGGGGACGCTACAATGAGCAGTTCTTC. It encodes CSARVMGAGGRYNEQFF.